Listed here are 15 T cell receptor beta chains from one sample, sequenced in a study of T-cell memory formation after mild COVID-19. TCRdb itself ran the 5' RACE reads through MiXCR, one entry per CDR3 protein. The sample has fewer than 350,000 distinct CDR3 sequences; 8.2% are singletons. Sequenced: PBMCs or a T cell subset sorted from them (not recorded which). These receptors were obtained from a man younger than 30 who had mild COVID-19 (a few samples of this study predate the infection). Cell type and time point are not known.

The V and J genes are TRBV5-5 and TRBJ2-7; tentative D call: TRBD2 (6 bases). The CDR3 runs to 13 residues. V lost 2 bases and J 6 bases, leaving 12 bases between the germline ends. CDR1 SGHKS and CDR2 YYEKEE come from the germline V gene (reference sequence). Written as DNA, the CDR3 is TGTGCCAGCAGCTTTGGGGGGTCCACCGAGCAGTACGTC. Translated, it gives CASSFGGSTEQYV.

This clonotype was detected only a few times. The rearrangement links TRBV4-3 to TRBJ2-7; unclear D gene. The CDR3 covers 14 residues. CDR1 and CDR2 from the germline V gene are LGHNA and YSLEER. Trimming removed 0 bases at V and 7 bases at J, with 13 bases between. The chain's CDR3 is CASSQDIGRREQYF. CDR3 nucleotides: TGCGCCAGCAGCCAAGATATAGGGCGTAGGGAGCAGTACTTC.

This clonotype was counted between two and nine times. This sequence joins TRBV5-1 and TRBJ2-6; D may be TRBD1 or TRBD2 (5 bases each). Trimming left V 4 bases short and J 0 bases short, with 17 bases between. CDR3 length: 18 amino acids. Germline V gives CDR1 SGHRS, CDR2 YFSETQ. The CDR3 DNA follows: TGCGCCAGCAGCGGACCCCCGGGACGGAACTCTGGGGCCAACGTCCTGACTTTC. Encoded protein: CASSGPPGRNSGANVLTF.

V usage is TRBV27 and J usage is TRBJ2-1, with 9 bases aligning to TRBD1. The CDR3 has 16 residues. Losses at the gene ends were 5 bases for V and 4 bases for J; bases not matched to a gene: 9. Germline V CDR1 and CDR2: MNHEY, SMNVEV (reference sequence). CDR3 loop: CASSPWGTGNYNEQFF. The CDR3 DNA follows: TGTGCCAGCAGTCCCTGGGGGACAGGGAATTACAATGAGCAGTTCTTC.

This clonotype was picked up many times. The chain links TRBV5-1 to TRBJ2-2; D not resolved. CDR1 is SGHRS, CDR2 YFSETQ, per germline. The CDR3 is 15 amino acids. V lost 1 base and J lost 5, with 12 bases in between. This CDR3 is CASSLSPAGTGELFF. The CDR3 DNA sequence: TGCGCCAGCAGCTTGTCACCCGCTGGGACCGGGGAGCTGTTTTTT.

This clonotype was seen more than once but under ten times. The rearrangement links TRBV10-1 to TRBJ2-7, with no clear D. CDR1 is WNHNN, CDR2 SYGVQD, per germline (reference sequence). CDR3 length equals 12 residues. V dropped 4 bases and J dropped 2 bases, with 6 bases sitting between them. The CDR3 nucleotides are TGCGCCAGCAGTGCAGGAACCTACGAGCAGTACTTC. It is translated as CASSAGTYEQYF.

CDR3 bases: TGTGCCAGCGGCATGCGGTACGAGCAGTACTTC. Translating gives CASGMRYEQYF. J is TRBJ2-7 and V is TRBV12-3 or TRBV12-4; D unclear. The CDR3 totals 11 residues. With 8 bases removed from V and 4 bases from J, the gap between germline ends came to 9 bases.

This clonotype was recorded many times. The chain is built from TRBV5-1 and TRBJ2-6; TRBD1 is a possible D gene (5 bases). Per germline, CDR1 SGHRS and CDR2 YFSETQ. Between the trimmed V and J ends, which lost 5 bases and 1 base, there was a span of 7 bases. This CDR3 region has 14 residues. The CDR3 region has the DNA TGCGCCAGCAGGGACATATCTGGGGCCAACGTCCTGACTTTC. It yields the protein CASRDISGANVLTF.

There are many counts of this clonotype. The CDR3 sequence is CSVATGGSYEQYF. The DNA of the CDR3 is TGCAGCGTTGCGACGGGGGGCTCCTACGAGCAGTACTTC. This chain connects TRBV29-1 to TRBJ2-7, with TRBD2 matching over 7 bases. The CDR3 loop spans 13 amino acids. Losses at the gene ends were 4 bases for V and 0 bases for J; bases not matched to a gene: 3. In germline, CDR1 is SQVTM, CDR2 ANQGSEA.

This clonotype was detected a few times. The chain combines TRBV7-8 with TRBJ2-2; D may be TRBD2 (7 bases). This CDR3 has 15 residues. Trimming left V 1 base short and J 7 bases short, with 13 bases between. The germline V gene has CDR1 SGHVS and CDR2 FQNEAQ. CDR3 nucleotide sequence: TGTGCCAGCAGCTTAGTACGCGGGGGCAACGGGGAGCTGTTTTTT. It yields the protein CASSLVRGGNGELFF.

This clonotype was seen at least ten times. This chain links TRBV7-2 with TRBJ2-1; 7 bases align to TRBD1. Germline V CDR1 and CDR2: SGHTA, FQGNSA. The CDR3 is 11 amino acids. With V trimmed by 2 bases and J by 14 bases, 3 bases remained unmatched. The CDR3 DNA is TGTGCCAGCAGCTTATCAGGGGGAAAGTTCTTC. This encodes CASSLSGGKFF.

This chain links TRBV6-2 or TRBV6-3 with TRBJ2-3; no firm D call. Looked up from germline, CDR1 is MNHEY and CDR2 is SVGEGT. V gave up 2 bases and J gave up 5 bases, with 11 bases separating them. This CDR3 comprises 14 residues. The CDR3 nucleotides are TGTGCCAGCAGTTACGGCCTATCTCTAGATACGCAGTATTTT. The encoded protein is CASSYGLSLDTQYF.

V gene TRBV4-1 combines with J gene TRBJ2-2; TRBD2 is a possible D gene (6 bases). Germline CDR1 reads MGHRA; CDR2 reads YSYEKL. Trimming stripped 1 base from V and 1 base from J, with 16 bases between. The CDR3 runs 18 residues. In DNA, the CDR3 is TGCGCCAGCAGCCAAGTCACAAATGGGGACTTGAACACCGGGGAGCTGTTTTTT. Amino acid sequence: CASSQVTNGDLNTGELFF.

The J gene is TRBJ2-5, the V gene TRBV27, with a possible D match to TRBD2 (6 bases). The V gene lost 5 bases and the J gene lost 0 bases, with 16 bases spanning the gap. Germline assignment: CDR1 MNHEY and CDR2 SMNVEV (reference sequence). The CDR3 runs to 16 residues. The CDR3 DNA sequence: TGTGCCAGCAGTCCTGCCGGGGACTCACACCAAGAGACCCAGTACTTC. It codes for CASSPAGDSHQETQYF.

Concerning this clonotype itself: A much larger clone differs from this one at a single base, so this may be a read error. This chain links TRBV7-3 with TRBJ2-3; perhaps D is TRBD1 or TRBD2 (6 bases each). Germline V CDR1 and CDR2: SGHTA, FQGTGA. The CDR3 extends over 15 amino acids. V lost 3 bases and J 0 bases, leaving 10 bases between the germline ends. CDR3 loop: CASSFTGASTDTQYF. CDR3 bases: TGTGCCAGCAGCTTTACGGGGGCTAGCACAGATACGCAGTATTTT.